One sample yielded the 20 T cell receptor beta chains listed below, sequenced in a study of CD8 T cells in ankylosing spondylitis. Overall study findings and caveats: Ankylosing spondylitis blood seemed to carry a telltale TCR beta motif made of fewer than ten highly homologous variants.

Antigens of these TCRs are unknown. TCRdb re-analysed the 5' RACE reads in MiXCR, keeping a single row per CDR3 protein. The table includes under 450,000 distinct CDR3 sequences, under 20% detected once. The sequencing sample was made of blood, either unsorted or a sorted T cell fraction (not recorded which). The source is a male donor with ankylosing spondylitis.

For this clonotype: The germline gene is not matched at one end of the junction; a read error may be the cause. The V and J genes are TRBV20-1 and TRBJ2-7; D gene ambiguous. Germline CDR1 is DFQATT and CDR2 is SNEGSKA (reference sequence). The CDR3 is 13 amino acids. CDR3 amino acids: CSVRERHSYEQYF. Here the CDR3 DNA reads TGCAGTGTTAGAGAGCGCCACTCCTACGAGCAGTACTTC.

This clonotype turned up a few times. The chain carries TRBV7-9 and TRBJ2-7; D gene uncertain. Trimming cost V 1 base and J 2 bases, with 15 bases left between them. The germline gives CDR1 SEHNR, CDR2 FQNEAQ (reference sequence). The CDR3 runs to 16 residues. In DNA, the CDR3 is TGTGCCAGCAGCTTAGGTCGCGCGGACGTAGCCTACGAGCAGTACTTC. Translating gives CASSLGRADVAYEQYF.

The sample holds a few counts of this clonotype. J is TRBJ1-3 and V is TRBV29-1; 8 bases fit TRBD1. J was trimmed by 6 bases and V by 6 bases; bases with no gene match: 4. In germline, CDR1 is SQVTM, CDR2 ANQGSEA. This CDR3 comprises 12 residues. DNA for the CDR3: TGCAGCGTCGGGACAGGAGAAAACACCATATATTTT. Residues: CSVGTGENTIYF.

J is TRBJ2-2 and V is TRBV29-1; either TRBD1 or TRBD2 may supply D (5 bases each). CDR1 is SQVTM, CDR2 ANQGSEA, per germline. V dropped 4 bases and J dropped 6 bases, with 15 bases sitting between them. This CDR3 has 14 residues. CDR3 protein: CSVVGTGTSGELFF. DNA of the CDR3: TGCAGCGTTGTGGGGACCGGGACCTCCGGGGAGCTGTTTTTT.

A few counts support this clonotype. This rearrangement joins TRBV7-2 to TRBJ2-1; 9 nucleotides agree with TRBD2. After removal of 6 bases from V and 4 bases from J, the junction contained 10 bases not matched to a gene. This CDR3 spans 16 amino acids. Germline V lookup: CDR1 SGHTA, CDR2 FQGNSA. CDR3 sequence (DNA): TGTGCCAGCAGTAATGACCTAGCGGGACTTTACAATGAGCAGTTCTTC. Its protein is CASSNDLAGLYNEQFF.

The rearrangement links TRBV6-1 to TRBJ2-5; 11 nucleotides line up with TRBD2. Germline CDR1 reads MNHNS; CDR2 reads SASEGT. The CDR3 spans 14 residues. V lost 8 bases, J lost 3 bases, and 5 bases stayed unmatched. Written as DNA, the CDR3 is TGTGCCAGCGGGACTAGCGGACAAGAAGAGACCCAGTACTTC. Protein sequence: CASGTSGQEETQYF.

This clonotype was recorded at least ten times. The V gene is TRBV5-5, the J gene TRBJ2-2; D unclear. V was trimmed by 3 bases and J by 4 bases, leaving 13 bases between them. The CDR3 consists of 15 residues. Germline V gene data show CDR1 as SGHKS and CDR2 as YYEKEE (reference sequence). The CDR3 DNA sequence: TGTGCCAGCAGCTCCACTACCCGTGCCACCGGGGAGCTGTTTTTT. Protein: CASSSTTRATGELFF.

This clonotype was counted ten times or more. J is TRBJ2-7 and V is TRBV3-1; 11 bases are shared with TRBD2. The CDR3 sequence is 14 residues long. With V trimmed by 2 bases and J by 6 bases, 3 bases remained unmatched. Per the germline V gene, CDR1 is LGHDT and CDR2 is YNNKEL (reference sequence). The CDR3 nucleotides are TGTGCCAGCAGCCAAAGACTAGCGGGGACCGAGCAGTACTTC. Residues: CASSQRLAGTEQYF.

Here the CDR3 reads CASRQTGGAHGYTF. The CDR3 bases are TGTGCCAGCAGGCAGACAGGAGGGGCGCATGGCTACACCTTC. The chain carries TRBV12-3 or TRBV12-4 and TRBJ1-2, with D possibly TRBD1 on 6 matching bases. The CDR3 loop spans 14 amino acids. V lost 6 bases, J lost 6 bases, and 17 bases lay in between.

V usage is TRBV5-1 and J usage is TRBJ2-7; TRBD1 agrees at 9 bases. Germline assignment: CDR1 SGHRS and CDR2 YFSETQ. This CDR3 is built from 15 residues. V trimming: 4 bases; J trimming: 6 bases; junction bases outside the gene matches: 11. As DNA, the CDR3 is TGCGCCAGCAGCGTAACGACAGGGGGTGTCGGCGAGCAGTACTTC. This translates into CASSVTTGGVGEQYF.

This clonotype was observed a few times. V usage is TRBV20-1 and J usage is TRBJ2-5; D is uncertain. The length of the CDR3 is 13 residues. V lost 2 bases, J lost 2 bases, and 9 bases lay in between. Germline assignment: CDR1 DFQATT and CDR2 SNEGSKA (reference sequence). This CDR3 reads CSARKLPQETQYF. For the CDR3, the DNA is TGCAGTGCTAGAAAACTACCACAAGAGACCCAGTACTTC.

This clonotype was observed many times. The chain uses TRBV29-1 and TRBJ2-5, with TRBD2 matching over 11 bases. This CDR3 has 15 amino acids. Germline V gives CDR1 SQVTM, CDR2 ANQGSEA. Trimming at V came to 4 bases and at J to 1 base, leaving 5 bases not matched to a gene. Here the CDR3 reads CSVVGTSGSQETQYF. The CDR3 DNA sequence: TGCAGCGTTGTGGGTACTAGCGGGAGCCAAGAGACCCAGTACTTC.

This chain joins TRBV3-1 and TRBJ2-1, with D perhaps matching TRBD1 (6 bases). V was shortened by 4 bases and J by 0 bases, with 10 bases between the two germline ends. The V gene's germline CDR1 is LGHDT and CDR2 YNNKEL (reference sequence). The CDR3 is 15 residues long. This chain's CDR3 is CASSPPGHSYNEQFF. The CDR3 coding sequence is TGTGCCAGCAGCCCGCCGGGACACTCCTACAATGAGCAGTTCTTC.

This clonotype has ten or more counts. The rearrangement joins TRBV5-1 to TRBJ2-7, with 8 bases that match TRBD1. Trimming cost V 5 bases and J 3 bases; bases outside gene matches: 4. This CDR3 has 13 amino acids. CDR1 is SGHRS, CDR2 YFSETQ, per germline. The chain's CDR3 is CASRPGTGYEQYF. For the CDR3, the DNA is TGCGCCAGCAGACCCGGGACAGGCTACGAGCAGTACTTC.

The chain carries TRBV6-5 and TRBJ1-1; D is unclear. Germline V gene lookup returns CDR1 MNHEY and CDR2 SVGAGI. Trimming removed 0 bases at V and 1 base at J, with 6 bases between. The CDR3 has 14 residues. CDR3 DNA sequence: TGTGCCAGCAGTTACTCGAGGGCGAACACTGAAGCTTTCTTT. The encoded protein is CASSYSRANTEAFF.

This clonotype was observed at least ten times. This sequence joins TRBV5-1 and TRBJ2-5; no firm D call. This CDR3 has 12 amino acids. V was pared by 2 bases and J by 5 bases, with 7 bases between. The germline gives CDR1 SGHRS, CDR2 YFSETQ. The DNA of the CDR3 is TGCGCCAGCAGCTTTGGAGAGGAGACCCAGTACTTC. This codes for CASSFGEETQYF.

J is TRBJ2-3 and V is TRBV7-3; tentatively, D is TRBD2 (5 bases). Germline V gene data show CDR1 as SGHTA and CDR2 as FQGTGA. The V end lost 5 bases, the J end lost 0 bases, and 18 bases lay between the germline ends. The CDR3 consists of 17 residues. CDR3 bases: TGTGCCAGCAGCAGAAAGGCGGGCGTGAGTAGCACAGATACGCAGTATTTT. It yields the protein CASSRKAGVSSTDTQYF.

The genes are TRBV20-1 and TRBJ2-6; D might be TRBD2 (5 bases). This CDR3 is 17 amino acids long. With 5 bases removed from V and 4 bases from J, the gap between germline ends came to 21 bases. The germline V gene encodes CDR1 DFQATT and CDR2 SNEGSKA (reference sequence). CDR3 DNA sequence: TGCAGTGCTCCCGGGCTGGACTTTAAATCCGGGGCCAACGTCCTGACTTTC. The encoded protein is CSAPGLDFKSGANVLTF.

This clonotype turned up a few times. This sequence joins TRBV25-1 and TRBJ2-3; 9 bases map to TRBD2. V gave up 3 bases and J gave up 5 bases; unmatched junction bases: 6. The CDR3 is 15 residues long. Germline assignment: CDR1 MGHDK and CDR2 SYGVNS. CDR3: CASSERGLAQDTQYF. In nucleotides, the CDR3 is TGTGCCAGCAGTGAGCGGGGACTAGCCCAAGATACGCAGTATTTT.

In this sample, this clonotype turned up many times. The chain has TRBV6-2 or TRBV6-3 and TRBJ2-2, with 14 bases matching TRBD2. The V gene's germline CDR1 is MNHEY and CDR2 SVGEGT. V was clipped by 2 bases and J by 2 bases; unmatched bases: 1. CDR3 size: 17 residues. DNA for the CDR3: TGTGCCAGCAGTTACGGGACTAGCGGGAGAAACACCGGGGAGCTGTTTTTT. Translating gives CASSYGTSGRNTGELFF.